Presented here are 26 T cell receptor beta chains from one specimen sequenced in a study of blood T cell repertoires in COVID-19. Measured with immunoSEQ multiplex PCR; TCRdb has only the in-frame clones, and not every one. The sample shows 250,000 to 400,000 clones, about 91% of them seen only once. Sequencing used peripheral blood. These receptors were collected from a woman between 25 and 40 years old with COVID-19, enrolled during active disease.

The V and J genes are TRBV9 and TRBJ2-1; 13 bases align to TRBD2. V lost 2 bases to trimming and J lost 8 bases; unmatched junction nucleotides: 7. This CDR3 comprises 16 residues. The germline V gene encodes CDR1 SGDLS and CDR2 YYNGEE. This CDR3 reads CASSVQGLAGRDEQFF. The CDR3 DNA is TGTGCCAGCAGCGTTCAGGGACTAGCGGGGAGAGATGAGCAGTTCTTC.

The genes are TRBV10-3 and TRBJ2-7, with TRBD1 matching over 8 bases. J gave up 3 bases and V 2 bases, and 3 bases lay outside the gene matches. Per the germline V gene, CDR1 is ENHRY and CDR2 is SYGVKD. This CDR3 is built from 14 residues. CDR3 nucleotide sequence: TGTGCCATCAGTGAGCCTGACAGGGGCTACGAGCAGTACTTC. Translated: CAISEPDRGYEQYF.

This chain joins TRBV11-2 and TRBJ2-7, with TRBD2 matching 7 bases. The CDR3 has 11 residues. The J segment lost 9 bases and the V segment lost 3 bases, leaving 2 bases of the junction unmatched. Germline CDR1 and CDR2: SGHAT and FQNNGV. CDR3 nucleotides: TGTGCCAGCAGCTTGTCGGGAGGGCAGTACTTC. Its translation is CASSLSGGQYF.

The rearrangement joins TRBV15 to TRBJ2-6; 7 bases agree with TRBD1. V gave up 3 bases and J gave up 0 bases; unmatched junction bases: 2. There are 16 residues in the CDR3. CDR1 is LNHNV, CDR2 YYDKDF, per germline (reference sequence). CDR3 residues: CATSSGQVSGANVLTF. As DNA, the CDR3 is TGTGCCACCAGCAGCGGACAGGTCTCTGGGGCCAACGTCCTGACTTTC.

The chain carries TRBV7-8 and TRBJ2-7, with unresolved D. Trimming stripped 0 bases from V and 2 bases from J, with 8 bases between. Looked up from germline, CDR1 is SGHVS and CDR2 is FQNEAQ. The length of the CDR3 is 14 residues. CDR3 protein: CASSLARLAYEQYF. The CDR3, as DNA: TGTGCCAGCAGCTTAGCGCGTTTAGCCTACGAGCAGTACTTC.

The V and J genes are TRBV27 and TRBJ2-2; D remains ambiguous. The CDR3 loop spans 14 amino acids. Per germline, CDR1 MNHEY and CDR2 SMNVEV (reference sequence). With 0 bases removed from V and 8 bases from J, the gap between germline ends came to 10 bases. Here the CDR3 reads CASSLSPSGGELFF. CDR3 sequence (DNA): TGTGCCAGCAGTTTATCCCCCTCCGGGGGGGAGCTGTTTTTT.

The gene calls are TRBV2 and TRBJ1-2, with no clear D. Germline-derived CDR1 and CDR2 are SNHLY and FYNNEI. The V and J ends lost 6 bases and 0 bases respectively, with 5 bases between them. CDR3 length: 12 amino acids. In nucleotides, the CDR3 is TGTGCCAGCAGACAGTCTAACTATGGCTACACCTTC. Its translation is CASRQSNYGYTF.

The chain uses TRBV7-9 and TRBJ2-7; tentative D call: TRBD1 (7 bases). CDR3 length: 13 amino acids. V was clipped by 6 bases and J by 6 bases, with 15 bases between them. The germline V gene encodes CDR1 SEHNR and CDR2 FQNEAQ (reference sequence). CDR3 amino acids: CASRRQGGFEQYF. In nucleotides, the CDR3 is TGTGCCAGCAGGCGTCAGGGGGGCTTCGAGCAGTACTTC.

This clone was detected only a few times. V is TRBV3-1 (or the pseudogene TRBV3-2) and J is TRBJ1-4, with 9 positions matching TRBD1. V gave up 0 bases and J gave up 7 bases; unmatched junction bases: 3. CDR1 and CDR2 (germline): LGHDT, YNNKEL (reference sequence). The CDR3 runs to 15 residues. CDR3 sequence (DNA): TGTGCCAGCAGCCAAGATCAGGACAGGGGTGAAAAACTGTTTTTT. Encoded protein: CASSQDQDRGEKLFF.

This clone was observed once. V gene TRBV29-1 combines with J gene TRBJ1-1, with 7 bases fitting TRBD1. The CDR3 totals 15 residues. J lost 0 bases, V lost 7 bases, and 11 bases had no gene match. Germline V gives CDR1 SQVTM, CDR2 ANQGSEA. Written as DNA, the CDR3 is TGCAGCGCGCACCTGACAGGGTACATGAACACTGAAGCTTTCTTT. It codes for CSAHLTGYMNTEAFF. The variable domain in full, completed from reference TRBV29-1 and TRBJ1-1, reads SAVISQKPSRDICQRGTSLTIQCQVDSQVTMMFWYRQQPGQSLTLIATANQGSEATYESGFVIDKFPISRPNLTFSTLTVSNMSPEDSSIYLCSAHLTGYMNTEAFFGQGTRLTVV.

This chain connects TRBV18 to TRBJ2-2; 7 bases map to TRBD1. Germline-derived CDR1 and CDR2 are KGHSH and LQKENI. The CDR3 is 13 residues long. The J segment lost 10 bases and the V segment lost 4 bases, leaving 6 bases of the junction unmatched. The CDR3 here is CASSRQGPEELFF. The CDR3 DNA reads as TGTGCCAGCTCACGACAGGGCCCTGAGGAGCTGTTTTTT.

The genes are TRBV19 and TRBJ1-2, with no clear D. The CDR3 extends over 15 amino acids. Trimming left V 3 bases short and J 7 bases short, with 18 bases between. Germline CDR1 reads LNHDA; CDR2 reads SQIVND (reference sequence). The CDR3 loop is CASSIGSPGLTGYTF. Written as DNA, the CDR3 is TGTGCCAGTAGTATCGGTTCCCCGGGTCTGACTGGCTACACCTTC.

In its sample, this clone was seen once. This chain connects TRBV7-2 to TRBJ1-2, with a tentative D call TRBD1 (5 bases). Trimming took 5 bases from V and 0 from J, leaving 13 bases between them. Germline CDR1 is SGHTA and CDR2 is FQGNSA. The CDR3 runs to 15 residues. CDR3: CASSAQGLANYGYTF. The DNA for the CDR3 is TGTGCCAGCAGCGCGCAGGGTTTAGCTAACTATGGCTACACCTTC.

Here the CDR3 reads CASSVLAGNSYNEQFF. The CDR3 DNA sequence: TGTGCCAGCAGTGTACTAGCGGGCAACTCCTACAATGAGCAGTTCTTC. This chain connects TRBV6-1 to TRBJ2-1, with 9 nucleotides matching TRBD2. This CDR3 has 16 amino acids. The junction had 4 bases not matched to a gene; V was cut back by 4 bases and J by 0 bases. Germline V gene sequence: CDR1 MNHNS, CDR2 SASEGT.

V and J are TRBV3-1 (or the pseudogene TRBV3-2) and TRBJ2-5, with D possibly matching TRBD2 (6 bases). Looked up from germline, CDR1 is LGHDT and CDR2 is YNNKEL (reference sequence). With 7 bases removed from V and 7 bases from J, the gap between germline ends came to 10 bases. The CDR3 contains 11 residues. The CDR3 sequence is CASTYSGTQYF. For the CDR3, the DNA is TGTGCCAGCACCTATAGCGGGACCCAGTACTTC.

This chain connects TRBV6-5 to TRBJ1-4; 7 bases agree with TRBD1. V gave up 6 bases and J gave up 8 bases; unmatched junction bases: 6. This CDR3 is 13 amino acids long. Germline lookup yields CDR1 MNHEY and CDR2 SVGAGI. The CDR3 sequence: CASRQGSWEKLFF. CDR3 DNA sequence: TGTGCCAGCAGACAGGGGTCTTGGGAAAAACTGTTTTTT.

The chain employs TRBV5-6 and TRBJ2-2; 9 positions match TRBD1. Germline trimming cut 2 bases from V and 5 bases from J; bases unmatched to any gene: 7. Per the germline V gene, CDR1 is SGHDT and CDR2 is YYEEEE. This CDR3 contains 16 residues. The CDR3 nucleotides read TGTGCCAGCAGCTTACAGGGGGCGAGGCGGACCGGGGAGCTGTTTTTT. Amino acid sequence: CASSLQGARRTGELFF.

The chain is built from TRBV2 and TRBJ2-3; 7 nucleotides align to TRBD1. Unmatched junction bases numbered 10, after V lost 8 bases and J lost 2 bases. Per germline, CDR1 SNHLY and CDR2 FYNNEI. The CDR3 is 15 residues long. The CDR3 reads CASQSGTAYTDTQYF. The CDR3 DNA follows: TGTGCCAGCCAATCCGGGACAGCCTACACAGATACGCAGTATTTT. Based on the CDR3 plus reference TRBV2 and TRBJ2-3, the full variable domain is EPEVTQTPSHQVTQMGQEVILRCVPISNHLYFYWYRQILGQKVEFLVSFYNNEISEKSEIFDDQFSVERPDGSNFTLKIRSTKLEDSAMYFCASQSGTAYTDTQYFGPGTRLTVL.

V gene TRBV29-1 combines with J gene TRBJ1-2; 7 bases agree with TRBD1. V shed 7 bases and J 2 bases; nucleotides not matched to a gene: 7. Germline-derived CDR1 and CDR2 are SQVTM and ANQGSEA. CDR3 length: 13 amino acids. The DNA for the CDR3 is TGCAGCGCACAACAGGGGTTGAACTATGGCTACACCTTC. Its translation: CSAQQGLNYGYTF.

This chain joins TRBV5-4 and TRBJ2-1; D is unclear. The CDR3 covers 14 residues. V lost 0 bases and J lost 6, with 10 bases in between. Germline assignment: CDR1 SGHNT and CDR2 YYREEE (reference sequence). This CDR3 is CASSLGVSGNEQFF. Here the CDR3 DNA reads TGTGCCAGCAGCTTGGGGGTTTCAGGCAATGAGCAGTTCTTC.

The genes are TRBV19 and TRBJ1-5, with D possibly being TRBD1 (6 bases). Per germline, CDR1 LNHDA and CDR2 SQIVND (reference sequence). The CDR3 has 15 amino acids. Trimming removed 7 bases from V and 0 bases from J, with 13 bases in between. The CDR3 protein is CASTQGSISNQPQHF. The CDR3 coding sequence is TGTGCCAGTACCCAGGGGTCTATTAGCAATCAGCCCCAGCATTTT.

The rearrangement uses TRBV4-1 and TRBJ1-4, with 7 bases fitting TRBD1. Germline CDR1 is MGHRA and CDR2 is YSYEKL. The junction had 9 bases not matched to a gene; V was cut back by 0 bases and J by 8 bases. This CDR3 has 16 residues. For the CDR3, the DNA is TGCGCCAGCAGCCAAGAGGTGGGACAGCCTGCAGAAAAACTGTTTTTT. It codes for CASSQEVGQPAEKLFF.

The sample holds a few counts of this clone. In the same sample, other DNA sequences code for this CDR3. The chain employs TRBV28 and TRBJ1-5; the D is unclear. This CDR3 contains 12 residues. Germline V gene lookup returns CDR1 MDHEN and CDR2 SYDVKM. V gave up 5 bases and J gave up 4 bases, with 6 bases separating them. CDR3 DNA sequence: TGTGCCAGCAGTCAACTAAATCAGCCCCAGCATTTT. Its translation is CASSQLNQPQHF.

The V call is TRBV19, the J call TRBJ1-5, with TRBD1 as a possible D gene (5 bases). Germline assignment: CDR1 LNHDA and CDR2 SQIVND (reference sequence). The CDR3 has 15 amino acids. Trimming pared 7 bases from V and 4 bases from J, leaving 17 bases between. In DNA form, the CDR3 reads TGTGCCAGTACGGGCGATGGGGGGATGAATCAGCCCCAGCATTTT. As protein: CASTGDGGMNQPQHF.

The rearrangement uses TRBV5-1 and TRBJ2-5, with 8 bases matching TRBD1. The CDR3 loop spans 16 amino acids. Trimming removed 9 bases from V and 4 bases from J; junction bases left unmatched: 17. Germline assignment: CDR1 SGHRS and CDR2 YFSETQ. The CDR3 nucleotides read TGCGCCACCCCCAAACAGGACAGGGAATTATTAGAGACCCAGTACTTC. Translation: CATPKQDRELLETQYF.

The V call is TRBV7-9, the J call TRBJ2-7; D possibly corresponds to TRBD1 (6 bases). Germline lookup yields CDR1 SEHNR and CDR2 FQNEAQ (reference sequence). The CDR3 sequence is 14 residues long. V gave up 2 bases and J gave up 2 bases, with 10 bases separating them. CDR3 nucleotides: TGTGCCAGCAGCTTAACGGGACAAGCCTACGAGCAGTACTTC. It codes for CASSLTGQAYEQYF.